Following are 7 T cell receptor beta chains from one sample sequenced in a study of tumor-infiltrating lymphocytes in primary liver carcinoma. The authors took blood RNA from unsorted whole blood and also extracted germline DNA. Total RNA amounting to 450 to 550 ng was the source from which TCR beta cDNA was made with a constant-region primer. Libraries covering TCR beta were generated through three nested multiplex PCR rounds (using a slightly modified ARM-PCR). TRBV1-TRBV30 forward primers paired with a C-beta reverse primer drove the first two PCR rounds, about 9 cycles each. TCRdb re-analysed the multiplex PCR reads in MiXCR, keeping a single row per CDR3 protein. The sample gives almost 200,000 distinct CDR3 sequences, 65% of which show up once; under 7.5% is in the top ten. The sequenced material came from peripheral blood. Every receptor here comes from a woman in her sixties with primary liver carcinoma and hepatitis B virus infection.

The chain combines TRBV12-3 or TRBV12-4 with TRBJ1-5; D might be TRBD1 (6 bases). Deletions cut 5 bases from V and 6 bases from J, with 17 bases between. The CDR3 consists of 15 residues. DNA of the CDR3: TGTGCCAGCAGTCCATGGGCGGGGGCGCGTCAGCCCCAGCATTTT. It is translated as CASSPWAGARQPQHF.

The rearrangement uses TRBV11-1 and TRBJ2-7; the match to TRBD2 covers 8 bases. This CDR3 comprises 13 residues. V was clipped by 7 bases and J by 6 bases; unmatched bases: 8. Germline V CDR1 and CDR2: SGHAT, FQDESV (reference sequence). This CDR3 is CASNFREGSEQYF. The CDR3 nucleotides read TGTGCCAGCAACTTTCGGGAGGGCTCCGAGCAGTACTTC.

The chain links TRBV28 to TRBJ2-1; TRBD2 is a possible D gene (5 bases). Trimming removed 8 bases from V and 0 bases from J, with 17 bases in between. Germline loops: CDR1 MDHEN, CDR2 SYDVKM. The CDR3 has 16 amino acids. The CDR3 is CASLRRGRFSYNEQFF. CDR3 nucleotide sequence: TGTGCCAGCTTGCGGCGAGGGCGCTTCTCCTACAATGAGCAGTTCTTC.

About this clonotype: An end of the junction differs from the germline gene, which may be a read error. The J gene is TRBJ2-7, the V gene TRBV6-5; D remains ambiguous. In germline, CDR1 is MNHEY, CDR2 SVGAGI. This CDR3 contains 14 residues. CDR3 in amino acids: CASSTTPTSNEQYF. The CDR3 DNA sequence: TGTGCCAGCAGTACCACTCCCACCTCCAACGAACAGTACTTC.

This clonotype was detected ten times or more. This chain joins TRBV11-2 and TRBJ2-5; 8 positions agree with TRBD2. V dropped 3 bases and J dropped 0; count of bases not matched to a gene: 9. CDR3 length: 17 amino acids. Germline-derived CDR1 and CDR2 are SGHAT and FQNNGV. CDR3 nucleotide sequence: TGTGCCAGCAGCTTGCGGGGTAGCGGGATGTACCAAGAGACCCAGTACTTC. This codes for CASSLRGSGMYQETQYF.

Remarks on this clonotype: The junction shows a germline mismatch at one end, possibly a read error. The chain joins TRBV28 to TRBJ1-1; TRBD1 aligns across 7 bases. Looked up from germline, CDR1 is MDHEN and CDR2 is SYDVKM. The CDR3 runs to 17 residues. The CDR3 coding sequence is TGTGCCAGCAGTTTAACCCCGAGACAGGGAATGAACAGTGAAGCTTTCTTT. Translated: CASSLTPRQGMNSEAFF.

The chain joins TRBV20-1 to TRBJ2-7; 13 bases align to TRBD2. The trim removed 6 bases at V and 0 bases at J, leaving 14 bases unmatched. The CDR3 totals 18 residues. Germline CDR1 is DFQATT and CDR2 is SNEGSKA (reference sequence). The CDR3 coding sequence is TGCAGTGCCAACGGACCGGGACTAGCGGGACCATACTCCTACGAGCAGTACTTC. This codes for CSANGPGLAGPYSYEQYF.